The clone carrying this T cell receptor (beta chain) was picked up many times. Its antigen remains unknown. From the 5' RACE reads, TCRdb called clonotypes with MiXCR, one entry per CDR3 protein. The repertoire holds about 630,000 distinct CDR3 sequences, with 9% to 15% as singletons. Trimming cost V 6 bases and J 2 bases, with 7 bases left between them. The CDR3 consists of 13 residues. The germline V gene encodes CDR1 LGHDT and CDR2 YNNKEL (reference sequence). The data belong to a study of T cells after yellow fever vaccination. Overall study findings and caveats: The study found a weaker secondary response that peaked faster, day 5 versus 15.

Material: PBMCs, obtained on the day of the yellow fever booster vaccination. This chain uses TRBV3-1 with TRBJ2-2; perhaps TRBD2 as D (6 bases). This TCR was recovered from a man aged 25-45 years who received the YFV17D yellow fever vaccine. Here the CDR3 reads CASRRDNTGELFF. As DNA, the CDR3 is TGTGCCAGCAGGCGGGACAACACCGGGGAGCTGTTTTTT.